This passage covers 24 T cell receptor beta chains from one sample sequenced in a study of CD8 T cells in Susac syndrome. cDNA came from approximately 0.5 to 1 ug RNA primed by random hexamers. Using its own MiXCR run on the immunoSEQ multiplex PCR reads, TCRdb lists one record per CDR3 protein. The table lists 130,000 or so distinct CDR3 sequences, 65% to 90% of them singletons. The specimen was CD8+ T cells from PBMCs. These receptors originate from a human donor with multiple sclerosis.

The V call is TRBV28, the J call TRBJ2-1; D not certain. CDR3 length equals 13 residues. Germline V gene sequence: CDR1 MDHEN, CDR2 SYDVKM. Deletions cut 10 bases from V and 2 bases from J, with 12 bases between. The CDR3 DNA reads as TGTGCCACCCATGCCAGGCCCTACAATGAGCAGTTCTTC. Its protein is CATHARPYNEQFF.

The rearrangement joins TRBV19 to TRBJ1-4; D not resolved. Trimming pared 3 bases from V and 5 bases from J, leaving 16 bases between. Germline V gene lookup returns CDR1 LNHDA and CDR2 SQIVND (reference sequence). CDR3 length: 16 residues. The CDR3 region has the DNA TGTGCCAGTAGTATCGGAGCGGGAGCGAGAAATGAAAAACTGTTTTTT. Protein: CASSIGAGARNEKLFF.

The genes are TRBV27 and TRBJ2-1; 11 positions match TRBD2. With V trimmed by 8 bases and J by 7 bases, 10 bases remained unmatched. Germline V gene lookup returns CDR1 MNHEY and CDR2 SMNVEV (reference sequence). The length of the CDR3 is 15 residues. The CDR3 sequence: CASGSTSGSLNEQFF. The CDR3 DNA is TGTGCCAGCGGATCCACTAGCGGGAGCTTAAATGAGCAGTTCTTC.

The chain is built from TRBV13 and TRBJ2-1; no firm D call. V was trimmed by 0 bases and J by 6 bases, leaving 6 bases between them. This CDR3 is built from 13 residues. CDR1 is PRHDT, CDR2 FYEKMQ, per germline (reference sequence). CDR3 sequence: CASSLGHLNEQFF. The CDR3 DNA reads as TGTGCCAGCAGCTTAGGACACCTCAATGAGCAGTTCTTC.

V is TRBV5-6 and J is TRBJ2-7; D call uncertain. Looked up from germline, CDR1 is SGHDT and CDR2 is YYEEEE. Between the trimmed V and J ends, which lost 4 bases and 4 bases, there was a span of 18 bases. The CDR3 contains 15 residues. CDR3 bases: TGTGCCAGCAGCGATCCCCGGGCCCGGAATTACGAGCAGTACTTC. This gives the protein CASSDPRARNYEQYF.

The CDR3 here is CSARGPSTSGYNEQFF. CDR3 in DNA: TGCAGTGCTAGAGGACCTTCGACTAGCGGGTACAATGAGCAGTTCTTC. The chain recombines TRBV20-1 with TRBJ2-1; 10 nucleotides match TRBD2. The V gene end was trimmed by 1 base and the J gene end by 4 bases; junction bases not matched to a gene: 7. The length of the CDR3 is 16 residues. Germline V CDR1 and CDR2: DFQATT, SNEGSKA (reference sequence).

The rearrangement joins TRBV27 to TRBJ1-6; D is unresolved. V dropped 2 bases and J dropped 0 bases, with 2 bases sitting between them. Germline CDR1 and CDR2: MNHEY and SMNVEV (reference sequence). The CDR3 is 14 residues long. CDR3 protein: CASSLRSYNSPLHF. The CDR3 DNA follows: TGTGCCAGCAGTTTACGCTCCTATAATTCACCCCTCCACTTT.

The chain carries TRBV24-1 and TRBJ2-1; a possible D gene is TRBD2 (5 bases). There are 11 residues in the CDR3. V lost 8 bases and J 9 bases, leaving 10 bases between the germline ends. CDR1 and CDR2 from the germline V gene are KGHDR and SFDVKD. The CDR3 nucleotides are TGTGCCACCATAGGTGAGGGTGAGCAGTTCTTC. It is translated as CATIGEGEQFF.

This clonotype was counted between two and nine times. The V gene is TRBV19, the J gene TRBJ1-1, with 7 bases fitting TRBD1. Germline trimming cut 0 bases from V and 1 base from J; bases unmatched to any gene: 2. The CDR3 is 15 amino acids. Germline V gene sequence: CDR1 LNHDA, CDR2 SQIVND (reference sequence). This CDR3 reads CASSIDAGGNTEAFF. Here the CDR3 DNA reads TGTGCCAGTAGTATAGACGCAGGGGGGAACACTGAAGCTTTCTTT.

The V call is TRBV20-1, the J call TRBJ1-1, with 7 positions matching TRBD1. Trimming removed 7 bases from V and 4 bases from J; junction bases left unmatched: 9. The length of the CDR3 is 13 residues. Germline V gene lookup returns CDR1 DFQATT and CDR2 SNEGSKA (reference sequence). The CDR3: CSGKTGRPTEAFF. The CDR3 nucleotides read TGCAGTGGGAAGACAGGGAGGCCCACTGAAGCTTTCTTT.

The V call is TRBV11-2, the J call TRBJ2-1; possibly TRBD1 or TRBD2 for D (5 bases each). CDR3 length: 17 amino acids. Germline values: CDR1 SGHAT, CDR2 FQNNGV. Trimming took off 6 bases at V and 2 bases at J, with 20 bases between the two ends. CDR3 residues: CASSPHEGSHPYNEQFF. The CDR3 DNA reads as TGTGCCAGCAGTCCCCATGAGGGGAGCCATCCCTACAATGAGCAGTTCTTC. The variable domain in full, with the rest retrieved from reference TRBV11-2 and TRBJ2-1, is EAGVAQSPRYKIIEKRQSVAFWCNPISGHATLYWYQQILGQGPKLLIQFQNNGVVDDSQLPKDRFSAERLKGVDSTLKIQPAKLEDSAVYLCASSPHEGSHPYNEQFFGPGTRLTVL.

This clonotype came up a few times. This sequence joins TRBV4-3 and TRBJ1-2; D gene ambiguous. The CDR3 contains 14 residues. Trimming took 4 bases from V and 6 from J, leaving 15 bases between them. From germline, CDR1 is LGHNA and CDR2 YSLEER. CDR3 sequence: CASSPGIVWDGYTF. CDR3 DNA sequence: TGCGCCAGCAGCCCGGGGATCGTGTGGGATGGCTACACCTTC.

This rearrangement joins TRBV4-1 to TRBJ1-2; no reliable D call. The ends were cut back, 0 bases at V and 6 bases at J, with 14 bases in the middle. This CDR3 has 15 amino acids. Germline lookup yields CDR1 MGHRA and CDR2 YSYEKL. CDR3 region: CASSQETPVVDGYTF. The CDR3 region has the DNA TGCGCCAGCAGCCAAGAAACACCGGTCGTGGATGGCTACACCTTC.

The rearrangement uses TRBV13 and TRBJ1-1; 7 bases fit TRBD1. The CDR3 sequence is 12 residues long. The J segment lost 8 bases and the V segment lost 5 bases, leaving 5 bases of the junction unmatched. Germline CDR1 and CDR2: PRHDT and FYEKMQ (reference sequence). The CDR3 is CASSRGTEEAFF. CDR3 bases: TGTGCCAGCAGCAGGGGGACAGAAGAAGCTTTCTTT. Full variable domain (remainder filled in from reference TRBV13 and TRBJ1-1): AAGVIQSPRHLIKEKRETATLKCYPIPRHDTVYWYQQGPGQDPQFLISFYEKMQSDKGSIPDRFSAQQFSDYHSELNMSSLELGDSALYFCASSRGTEEAFFGQGTRLTVV.

The sample holds one count of this clonotype. The CDR3 DNA follows: TGTGCCAGCAGTTACCTTGGCTCTGGAAACACCATATATTTT. Translation gives CASSYLGSGNTIYF. The chain uses TRBV6-5 and TRBJ1-3, with unresolved D. The V end lost 2 bases, the J end lost 0 bases, and 5 bases lay between the germline ends. In germline, CDR1 is MNHEY, CDR2 SVGAGI. This CDR3 has 14 amino acids.

V usage is TRBV12-3 or TRBV12-4 and J usage is TRBJ1-4; D not resolved. This CDR3 has 11 residues. The V and J ends lost 5 bases and 10 bases respectively, with 8 bases between them. Here the CDR3 reads CASSRERKLFF. Here the CDR3 DNA reads TGTGCCAGCAGTCGTGAGCGAAAACTGTTTTTT.

The gene calls are TRBV12-3 or TRBV12-4 and TRBJ2-1, with D possibly called TRBD1 or TRBD2 (5 bases each). The ends were cut back, 6 bases at V and 0 bases at J, with 15 bases in the middle. This CDR3 is 16 amino acids long. The CDR3 protein is CASSPGRLSSYNEQFF. CDR3 in DNA: TGTGCCAGCAGCCCGGGGCGCTTGAGCTCCTACAATGAGCAGTTCTTC.

The chain is built from TRBV7-2 and TRBJ2-2, with TRBD2 matching over 10 bases. The junction had 6 bases not matched to a gene; V was cut back by 2 bases and J by 6 bases. CDR1 is SGHTA, CDR2 FQGNSA, per germline. The CDR3 contains 16 residues. The CDR3 sequence is CASSLKLAGIPGELFF. Here the CDR3 DNA reads TGTGCCAGCAGCTTAAAACTAGCGGGAATCCCCGGGGAGCTGTTTTTT. The full variable domain, in which reference TRBV7-2 and TRBJ2-2 provide the parts outside the CDR3, is GAGVSQSPSNKVTEKGKDVELRCDPISGHTALYWYRQSLGQGLEFLIYFQGNSAPDKSGLPSDRFSAERTGGSVSTLTIQRTQQEDSAVYLCASSLKLAGIPGELFFGEGSRLTVL.

The chain is built from TRBV6-5 and TRBJ2-5; 8 bases map to TRBD2. The CDR3 is 17 amino acids. J was trimmed by 5 bases and V by 3 bases; bases with no gene match: 14. Germline loops: CDR1 MNHEY, CDR2 SVGAGI. DNA of the CDR3: TGTGCCAGCAGTTATGGGACTAGAAACACCGGGTCGGAGACCCAGTACTTC. It yields the protein CASSYGTRNTGSETQYF.

The rearrangement links TRBV5-1 to TRBJ2-7, with D possibly TRBD2 on 6 matching bases. V was shortened by 7 bases and J by 3 bases, with 17 bases between the two germline ends. CDR1 is SGHRS and CDR2 is YFSETQ in the germline V gene. The CDR3 spans 14 residues. The CDR3 spells CASAEEGMFYEQYF. DNA for the CDR3: TGCGCCAGCGCCGAGGAGGGGATGTTCTACGAGCAGTACTTC.

J is TRBJ2-3 and V is TRBV18; D gene uncertain. Germline V CDR1 and CDR2: KGHSH, LQKENI. V was shortened by 3 bases and J by 0 bases, with 19 bases between the two germline ends. The CDR3 covers 18 residues. CDR3 sequence reads: CASSPPGHEWGSTDTQYF. The CDR3 coding sequence is TGTGCCAGCTCACCCCCGGGCCATGAGTGGGGTAGCACAGATACGCAGTATTTT.

There are a few counts of this clonotype. The chain is built from TRBV28 and TRBJ1-5; D is ambiguous. The length of the CDR3 is 14 residues. Germline-derived CDR1 and CDR2 are MDHEN and SYDVKM. The V and J ends lost 3 bases and 12 bases respectively, with 18 bases between them. The CDR3 nucleotides are TGTGCCAGCAGTTTCAGTGACGATCTTCCCCTCCAGCATTTT. Protein product: CASSFSDDLPLQHF.

The sample holds a few counts of this clonotype. The chain carries TRBV5-4 and TRBJ2-7; D is perhaps TRBD1 (5 bases). Germline lookup yields CDR1 SGHNT and CDR2 YYREEE (reference sequence). Trimming removed 0 bases at V and 0 bases at J, with 13 bases between. The CDR3 loop spans 16 amino acids. CDR3 protein: CASSLDGEGVSYEQYV. For the CDR3, the DNA is TGTGCCAGCAGCTTGGATGGGGAAGGGGTCTCCTACGAGCAGTACGTC.

The genes are TRBV27 and TRBJ1-5, with D possibly TRBD1 on 5 matching bases. The CDR3 is 15 residues long. Germline V gene data show CDR1 as MNHEY and CDR2 as SMNVEV (reference sequence). The V end was cut by 2 bases, the J end by 2 bases, with 10 bases between. The chain's CDR3 is CASSLGGAGNQPQHF. The CDR3 DNA reads as TGTGCCAGCAGTTTAGGAGGGGCTGGCAATCAGCCCCAGCATTTT.